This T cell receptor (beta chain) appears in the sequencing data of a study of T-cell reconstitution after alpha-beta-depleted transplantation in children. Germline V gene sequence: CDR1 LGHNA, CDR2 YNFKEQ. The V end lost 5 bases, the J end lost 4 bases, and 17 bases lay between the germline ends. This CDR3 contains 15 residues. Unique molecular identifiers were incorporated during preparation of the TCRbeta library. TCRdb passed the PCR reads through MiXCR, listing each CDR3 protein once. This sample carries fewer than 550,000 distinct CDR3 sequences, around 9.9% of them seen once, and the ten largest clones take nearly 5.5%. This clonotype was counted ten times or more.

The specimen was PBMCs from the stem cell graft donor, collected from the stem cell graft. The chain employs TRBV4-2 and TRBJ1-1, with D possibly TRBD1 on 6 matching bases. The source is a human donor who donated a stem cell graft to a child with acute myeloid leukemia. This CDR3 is CASSYLTGMSTEAFF. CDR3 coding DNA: TGTGCCAGCAGCTACTTAACAGGGATGAGCACTGAAGCTTTCTTT.